What follows describes a single T cell receptor (beta chain). The repertoire was sequenced with immunoSEQ multiplex PCR; TCRdb's copy has only in-frame clones and lacks some. The sample carries tens of thousands of clones, approximately 82% recorded once. V lost 4 bases and J 5 bases, leaving 10 bases between the germline ends. Germline lookup yields CDR1 SGHRS and CDR2 YFSETQ. This CDR3 is 13 amino acids long. This sample was included in a study of OX40 agonist ivuxolimab in advanced cancers. This sample comprised CD4+ or CD8+ T cells sorted from blood, obtained in a trial of the OX40 agonist ivuxolimab. The TCR sequence derives from an adult with an advanced solid tumor such as melanoma, head and neck, liver or kidney cancer. This rearrangement joins TRBV5-1 to TRBJ2-1, with D unresolved. The CDR3 DNA reads as TGCGCCAGCAGCCAGGACGTAAACAATGAGCAGTTCTTC. It is translated as CASSQDVNNEQFF.